The T cell receptor beta chain under discussion was sequenced for a study of blood T cell repertoires in COVID-19. This clone was seen once. This CDR3 contains 16 residues. CDR1 LNHDA and CDR2 SQIVND come from the germline V gene (reference sequence). Trimming at V came to 5 bases and at J to 2 bases, leaving 5 bases not matched to a gene. Method: immunoSEQ multiplex PCR; TCRdb's copy keeps in-frame clones and lacks some. The table shows over 85,000 clones, with around four fifths occurring only once. The specimen was peripheral blood. The chain links TRBV19 to TRBJ2-3; the match to TRBD2 covers 12 bases. The receptor comes from a man between 35 and 55 years old with active or convalescent COVID-19. CDR3 protein: CASSLRTSGATDTQYF. In nucleotides, the CDR3 is TGTGCCAGTAGTCTCCGGACTAGCGGGGCCACAGATACGCAGTATTTT.